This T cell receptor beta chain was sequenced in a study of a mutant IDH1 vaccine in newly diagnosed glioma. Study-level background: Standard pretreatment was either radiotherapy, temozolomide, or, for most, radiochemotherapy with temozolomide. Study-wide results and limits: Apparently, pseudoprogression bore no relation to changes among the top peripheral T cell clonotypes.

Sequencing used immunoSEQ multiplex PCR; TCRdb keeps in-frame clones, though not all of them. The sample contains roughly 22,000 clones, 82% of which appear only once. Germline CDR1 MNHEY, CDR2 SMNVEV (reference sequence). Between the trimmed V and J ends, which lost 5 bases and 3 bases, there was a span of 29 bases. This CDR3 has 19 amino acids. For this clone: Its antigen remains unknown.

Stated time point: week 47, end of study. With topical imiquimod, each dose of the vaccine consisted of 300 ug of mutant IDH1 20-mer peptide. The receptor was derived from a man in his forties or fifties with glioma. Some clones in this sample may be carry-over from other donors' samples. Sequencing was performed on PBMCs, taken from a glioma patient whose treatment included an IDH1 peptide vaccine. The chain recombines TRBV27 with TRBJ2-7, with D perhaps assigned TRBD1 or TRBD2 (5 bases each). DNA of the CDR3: TGTGCCAGCAGTGCAAGGATGGCAGGGAACTCGTGGGAGAACTACGAGCAGTACTTC. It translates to CASSARMAGNSWENYEQYF.